This T cell receptor (beta chain) is drawn from a study of vaccination effects on CD4 cells after COVID-19. Study overall: PBMC were cultured at fewer than 2.5 million per well with approximately 9 IU/ml IL-2 and around 10 ug/ml peptides.

Following 10 days of culture, CD4+ T cells were isolated. On days 3 and 7, fresh IL-2 medium replaced half the medium. The study, taken as a whole, reports: Clones of infection and vaccine origin contracted markedly late after vaccination.

On this clone itself: The antigen is not known.

The repertoire was sequenced with immunoSEQ multiplex PCR; TCRdb's copy has only in-frame clones and lacks some. The sample has 70,000 to 85,000 clones, approximately 80% seen once; the top ten hold about 2.1%. This TCR derives from a human donor who received a COVID-19 vaccine. Specimen: CD4+ T cells from PBMCs cultured without peptide, collected before COVID-19 vaccination.

CDR3 in amino acids: CASSSPRGRDTGELFF. The CDR3 DNA is TGCGCCAGCAGCTCCCCCAGGGGGCGCGACACCGGGGAGCTGTTTTTT. V and J are TRBV5-1 and TRBJ2-2; 8 bases align to TRBD1. Germline lookup yields CDR1 SGHRS and CDR2 YFSETQ. Trimming cost V 3 bases and J 3 bases; bases outside gene matches: 7. The length of the CDR3 is 16 residues.